This TCR beta chain was sequenced in a study of human T cells and chemical hapten exposure. Time point described: patch test 2, 6 weeks after DPC sensitization. As to treatment: therapeutic diphenylcyclopropenone sensitization with weekly scalp DPC. Germline-derived CDR1 and CDR2 are SGHTA and FQGNSA. The junction had 7 bases not matched to a gene; V was cut back by 5 bases and J by 7 bases. This CDR3 is 14 amino acids long. Original handling: Sample-level TCR yields exhibited a median of approximately 88,000, with a range of about 20,000 to 700,000. TCRdb reanalysed the RACE reads using MiXCR and keeps one entry per CDR3 protein. The authors' filters were not applied to this entry. The sample yields approximately 96,000 distinct CDR3 sequences, approximately 9.3% seen once.

This clonotype originated in a middle-aged woman with alopecia areata. Some clones in this sample may be carry-over from other donors' samples. This specimen consisted of whole blood, obtained in connection with sensitization to the hapten diphenylcyclopropenone (DPC). The chain is built from TRBV7-2 and TRBJ1-5, with 8 bases identical to TRBD1. The chain's CDR3 is CASSPRRGQQPQHF. Here the CDR3 DNA reads TGTGCCAGCAGCCCCCGCAGGGGGCAACAGCCCCAGCATTTT.